One sample yielded the 16 T cell receptor beta chains listed below, sequenced in a study of identical twins. TCRdb itself ran the 5' RACE reads through MiXCR, one entry per CDR3 protein. The table lists about 240,000 distinct CDR3 sequences, roughly an eighth of them singletons. These data were also filed under a second study, of yellow fever vaccine responses in identical twins.

The sequenced sample was memory (CD45RO+) T cells sorted from blood. These TCRs come from a woman in her late teens or twenties in good health.

This chain links TRBV4-3 with TRBJ2-3; TRBD2 matches 7 bases. The CDR3 runs 15 residues. CDR1 is LGHNA and CDR2 is YSLEER in the germline V gene. Trimming removed 0 bases from V and 4 bases from J; junction bases left unmatched: 4. As DNA, the CDR3 is TGCGCCAGCAGCCAAGACAGGGAGGGTGCAGATACGCAGTATTTT. It codes for CASSQDREGADTQYF.

The sample holds a few counts of this clonotype. The CDR3 is CASSLRGSEKLFF. The CDR3 nucleotides are TGCGCCAGCAGCTTGCGAGGCTCTGAAAAACTGTTTTTT. The chain carries TRBV5-1 and TRBJ1-4, with D unclear. V lost 1 base, J lost 7 bases, and 8 bases lay in between. In germline, CDR1 is SGHRS, CDR2 YFSETQ. The CDR3 is 13 amino acids.

The chain is built from TRBV7-8 and TRBJ2-3; tentatively, D is TRBD1 (6 bases). With 4 bases removed from V and 5 bases from J, the gap between germline ends came to 16 bases. Germline CDR1 and CDR2: SGHVS and FQNEAQ. CDR3 length equals 15 residues. CDR3 sequence: CASSSTVGGQDTQYF. DNA for the CDR3: TGTGCCAGCAGCTCCACCGTAGGGGGACAAGATACGCAGTATTTT.

This clonotype appeared a few times. The rearrangement links TRBV10-3 to TRBJ1-5; possibly TRBD1 for D (6 bases). The CDR3 is 13 residues long. Germline V gene sequence: CDR1 ENHRY, CDR2 SYGVKD. Deletions cut 4 bases from V and 5 bases from J, with 9 bases between. The CDR3 sequence: CAISVDRDQPQHF. Here the CDR3 DNA reads TGTGCCATCAGTGTGGACAGAGATCAGCCCCAGCATTTT.

CDR3 amino acids: CASSLRTSGIGWDEQFF. The CDR3 region has the DNA TGTGCCAGCAGTCTGCGGACTAGCGGAATAGGCTGGGATGAGCAGTTCTTC. J is TRBJ2-1 and V is TRBV28; 10 nucleotides match TRBD2. The CDR3 length is 17 residues. V shed 5 bases and J 8 bases; nucleotides not matched to a gene: 15. Germline CDR1 reads MDHEN; CDR2 reads SYDVKM.

J is TRBJ2-3 and V is TRBV7-9, with TRBD2 matching over 7 bases. V dropped 5 bases and J dropped 8; count of bases not matched to a gene: 16. The CDR3 sequence is 16 residues long. Germline loops: CDR1 SEHNR, CDR2 FQNEAQ (reference sequence). Written as DNA, the CDR3 is TGTGCCAGCAGCATCCGGGAGGCCTCCAGCATGGGTACGCAGTATTTT. Translated, it gives CASSIREASSMGTQYF.

There are many counts of this clonotype. The rearrangement joins TRBV27 to TRBJ2-3; D is unclear. This CDR3 is 14 amino acids long. Trimming stripped 4 bases from V and 2 bases from J, with 10 bases between. CDR1 and CDR2 from the germline V gene are MNHEY and SMNVEV (reference sequence). CDR3: CASSSSSLTDTQYF. In DNA, the CDR3 is TGTGCCAGCAGTTCGTCCAGTCTCACAGATACGCAGTATTTT.

This clonotype was recorded a few times. The chain links TRBV20-1 to TRBJ2-1, with TRBD2 as a possible D gene (5 bases). Germline V gene sequence: CDR1 DFQATT, CDR2 SNEGSKA (reference sequence). V was shortened by 0 bases and J by 3 bases, with 9 bases between the two germline ends. The CDR3 consists of 14 residues. CDR3: CSARDRGIYNEQFF. The CDR3 DNA reads as TGCAGTGCTAGAGATCGGGGTATCTACAATGAGCAGTTCTTC.

The rearrangement links TRBV5-1 to TRBJ2-6, with 13 bases identical to TRBD2. Germline V CDR1 and CDR2: SGHRS, YFSETQ. J lost 0 bases, V lost 4 bases, and 19 bases had no gene match. The CDR3 covers 23 residues. CDR3: CASSDEPGLNGLAGVSGANVLTF. DNA for the CDR3: TGCGCCAGCAGCGATGAGCCGGGACTTAATGGACTAGCGGGAGTCTCTGGGGCCAACGTCCTGACTTTC. Drawing the rest from reference TRBV5-1 and TRBJ2-6, the complete variable domain is KAGVTQTPRYLIKTRGQQVTLSCSPISGHRSVSWYQQTPGQGLQFLFEYFSETQRNKGNFPGRFSGRQFSNSRSEMNVSTLELGDSALYLCASSDEPGLNGLAGVSGANVLTFGAGSRLTVL.

This clonotype was recorded a few times. The CDR3 sequence: CAVGKSLYNEQFF. The CDR3 region has the DNA TGTGCCGTAGGAAAATCTCTTTACAATGAGCAGTTCTTC. The chain uses TRBV25-1 and TRBJ2-1; D is undetermined. Trimming took 11 bases from V and 4 from J, leaving 15 bases between them. This CDR3 region has 13 residues. Germline values: CDR1 MGHDK, CDR2 SYGVNS.

This clonotype was recorded at least ten times. The chain links TRBV20-1 to TRBJ2-1; no clear D gene. V was clipped by 5 bases and J by 4 bases, with 6 bases between them. The germline gives CDR1 DFQATT, CDR2 SNEGSKA (reference sequence). This CDR3 spans 11 amino acids. CDR3 in DNA: TGCAGTGCTTCTAGGTACAATGAGCAGTTCTTC. Translated, it gives CSASRYNEQFF.

The V call is TRBV12-3 or TRBV12-4, the J call TRBJ1-5, with a weak D call TRBD1 (6 bases). The length of the CDR3 is 16 residues. V was cut by 6 bases and J by 1 base, with 16 bases left in between. This CDR3 is CASSPSGGRSNQPQHF. CDR3 in DNA: TGTGCCAGCAGCCCATCGGGGGGCAGAAGCAATCAGCCCCAGCATTTT.

This clonotype was detected ten times or more. The chain joins TRBV6-2 or TRBV6-3 to TRBJ1-1, with a tentative D call TRBD1 (6 bases). The CDR3 loop spans 16 amino acids. The V and J ends lost 6 bases and 1 base respectively, with 18 bases between them. CDR1 and CDR2 from the germline V gene are MNHEY and SVGEGT. The CDR3 spells CASSYGGRQQNTEAFF. CDR3 in DNA: TGTGCCAGCAGCTACGGGGGCAGGCAGCAGAACACTGAAGCTTTCTTT.

V usage is TRBV20-1 and J usage is TRBJ2-3; the D is unclear. The germline CDR1 and CDR2 sequences are DFQATT and SNEGSKA (reference sequence). There are 14 residues in the CDR3. Trimming pared 7 bases from V and 0 bases from J, leaving 14 bases between. CDR3 nucleotide sequence: TGCAGTGTAATAGGGTGGCCAAGCACAGATACGCAGTATTTT. Translation: CSVIGWPSTDTQYF.

This sequence joins TRBV20-1 and TRBJ2-1; no reliable D call. The CDR3 is 16 amino acids. V lost 1 base to trimming and J lost 4 bases, with 17 bases between them. In germline, CDR1 is DFQATT, CDR2 SNEGSKA (reference sequence). CDR3 nucleotides: TGCAGTGCTAGAGCCCCCAACTCGATCCGATACAATGAGCAGTTCTTC. Translated: CSARAPNSIRYNEQFF.

V and J are TRBV27 and TRBJ2-7; D is ambiguous. CDR1 is MNHEY and CDR2 is SMNVEV in the germline V gene (reference sequence). V was trimmed by 8 bases and J by 4 bases, leaving 15 bases between them. The CDR3 contains 13 residues. The DNA for the CDR3 is TGTGCCAGCCGCCCACCCACACTTTACGAGCAGTACTTC. It yields the protein CASRPPTLYEQYF.